The clone carrying this T cell receptor (beta chain) was seen ten or more times. What was amplified from RNA transcripts were TCR beta CDR3 regions. During a first-round RT-PCR of the TCR CDR3, the HTBI primer set was used. Using its own MiXCR run on the multiplex PCR reads, TCRdb lists one record per CDR3 protein. Of more than 450,000 distinct CDR3 sequences listed, around 13% are singletons. This specimen belongs to a study of T cells in Graves' hyperthyroidism and ophthalmopathy. V gave up 7 bases and J gave up 6 bases, with 15 bases separating them. This CDR3 has 13 residues. Germline V CDR1 and CDR2: PRHDT, FYEKMQ (reference sequence).

This TCR came from a woman between 40 and 55 years old with Graves' hyperthyroidism. The J gene is TRBJ1-2, the V gene TRBV13, with a tentative D call TRBD1 (5 bases). Sequencing was done on a sample of blood. The CDR3 sequence is CASNQNPGNGYTF. CDR3 DNA sequence: TGTGCCAGCAACCAAAACCCAGGGAATGGCTACACCTTC.